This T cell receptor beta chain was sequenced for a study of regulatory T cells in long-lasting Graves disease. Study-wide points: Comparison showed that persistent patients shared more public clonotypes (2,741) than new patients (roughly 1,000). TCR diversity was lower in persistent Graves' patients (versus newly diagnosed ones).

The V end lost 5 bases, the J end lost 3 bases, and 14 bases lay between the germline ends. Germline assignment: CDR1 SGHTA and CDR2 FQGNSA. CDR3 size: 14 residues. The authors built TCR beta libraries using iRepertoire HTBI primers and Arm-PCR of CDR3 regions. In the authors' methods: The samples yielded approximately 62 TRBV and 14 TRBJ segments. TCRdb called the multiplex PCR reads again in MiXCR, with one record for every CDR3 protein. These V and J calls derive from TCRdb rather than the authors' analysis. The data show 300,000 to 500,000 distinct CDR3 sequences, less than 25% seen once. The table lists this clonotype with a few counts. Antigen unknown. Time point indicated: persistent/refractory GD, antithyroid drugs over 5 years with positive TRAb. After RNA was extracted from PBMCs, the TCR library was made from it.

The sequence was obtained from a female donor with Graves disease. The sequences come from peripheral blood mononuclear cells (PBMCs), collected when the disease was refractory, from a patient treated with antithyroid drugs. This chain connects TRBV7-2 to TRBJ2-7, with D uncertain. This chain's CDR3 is CASSPWSPGYEQYF. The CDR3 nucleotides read TGTGCCAGCAGCCCCTGGTCCCCCGGCTACGAGCAGTACTTC.